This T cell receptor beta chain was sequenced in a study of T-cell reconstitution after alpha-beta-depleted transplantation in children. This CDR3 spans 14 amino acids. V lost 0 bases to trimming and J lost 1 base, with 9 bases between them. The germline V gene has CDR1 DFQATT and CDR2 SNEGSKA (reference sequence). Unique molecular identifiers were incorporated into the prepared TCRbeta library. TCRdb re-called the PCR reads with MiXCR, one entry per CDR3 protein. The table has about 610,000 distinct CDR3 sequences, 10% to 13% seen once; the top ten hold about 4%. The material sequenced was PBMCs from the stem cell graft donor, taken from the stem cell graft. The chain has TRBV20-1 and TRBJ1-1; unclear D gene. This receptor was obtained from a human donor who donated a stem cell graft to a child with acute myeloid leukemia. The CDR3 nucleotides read TGCAGTGCTAGAGATCCGACTAAGAACACTGAAGCTTTCTTT. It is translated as CSARDPTKNTEAFF.